These 8 T cell receptor beta chains originate from one sample sequenced in a study of cytomegalovirus exposure and HLA in healthy donors (dated by TCRdb to 2016 to 2017). To prepare the library, the immunoSEQ multiplex PCR assay was applied. TCRdb limited this immuneACCESS table to in-frame rearrangements with V and J called. A share of clones is missing; checked studies link under half to unresolved V genes, and the rest is unexplained. The sample table holds some 120,000 clones, of which roughly 93% were seen once. Jointly, the top ten make up approximately 1.3% of the sample. Specimen: PBMCs. The receptors shown here come from a young woman in good health and CMV-seronegative.

The genes are TRBV6-5 and TRBJ1-2; TRBD1 agrees at 7 bases. CDR1 is MNHEY and CDR2 is SVGAGI in the germline V gene. V was clipped by 8 bases and J by 6 bases; unmatched bases: 9. The CDR3 is 13 residues long. CDR3 sequence reads: CASRSGQADGYTF. DNA for the CDR3: TGTGCCAGCCGGTCCGGACAGGCGGATGGCTACACCTTC.

CDR3 sequence reads: CASSYNQGWAGNEQFF. The CDR3 DNA is TGTGCCAGCAGCTACAACCAGGGGTGGGCTGGCAATGAGCAGTTCTTC. V is TRBV5-6 and J is TRBJ2-1; D possibly corresponds to TRBD1 (6 bases). Trimming took off 3 bases at V and 6 bases at J, with 19 bases between the two ends. The CDR3 spans 16 residues. Germline CDR1 reads SGHDT; CDR2 reads YYEEEE. Complete variable domain (other parts from reference TRBV5-6 and TRBJ2-1): DAGVTQSPTHLIKTRGQQVTLRCSPKSGHDTVSWYQQALGQGPQFIFQYYEEEERQRGNFPDRFSGHQFPNYSSELNVNALLLGDSALYLCASSYNQGWAGNEQFFGPGTRLTVL.

V is TRBV10-1 and J is TRBJ2-5; D is ambiguous. The germline CDR1 and CDR2 sequences are WNHNN and SYGVQD (reference sequence). The CDR3 runs 13 residues. Between the trimmed V and J ends, which lost 2 bases and 3 bases, there was a span of 7 bases. The CDR3 sequence: CASSEADKETQYF. DNA of the CDR3: TGCGCCAGCAGTGAGGCCGACAAAGAGACCCAGTACTTC.

V and J are TRBV6-1 and TRBJ2-3, with D tentatively TRBD2 (5 bases). Germline CDR1 is MNHNS and CDR2 is SASEGT. The CDR3 spans 15 residues. The V end lost 1 base, the J end lost 0 bases, and 8 bases lay between the germline ends. CDR3 nucleotides: TGTGCCAGCAGTGAAGAAGAGGGTAGCACAGATACGCAGTATTTT. This sequence encodes CASSEEEGSTDTQYF.

The J gene is TRBJ2-7, the V gene TRBV19, with 7 bases lining up with TRBD1. V was pared by 8 bases and J by 3 bases, with 7 bases of the junction left unmatched. The CDR3 totals 13 residues. Germline CDR1 reads LNHDA; CDR2 reads SQIVND (reference sequence). CDR3 bases: TGTGCCAGTGCCGACAGGGACCACTACGAGCAGTACTTC. Translation gives CASADRDHYEQYF.

The chain is built from TRBV7-2 and TRBJ1-5; 7 bases are a match to TRBD1. The CDR3 is made up of 13 amino acids. The V segment lost 7 bases and the J segment 3 bases; nucleotides outside the gene matches: 3. CDR1 SGHTA and CDR2 FQGNSA come from the germline V gene. CDR3 residues: CASKGQNNQPQHF. DNA of the CDR3: TGTGCCAGCAAGGGACAGAACAATCAGCCCCAGCATTTT.

The chain is built from TRBV7-6 and TRBJ2-7, with D perhaps matching TRBD2 (6 bases). Per the germline V gene, CDR1 is SGHVS and CDR2 is FNYEAQ. The length of the CDR3 is 15 residues. The germline V and J ends were trimmed by 1 base and 6 bases, with 16 bases remaining between them. CDR3 amino acids: CASSLGVEGGSEQYF. The CDR3, as DNA: TGTGCCAGCAGCTTAGGGGTCGAGGGAGGCAGCGAGCAGTACTTC. Using reference TRBV7-6 and TRBJ2-7 for the parts outside the CDR3, the full variable domain is GAGVSQSPRYKVTKRGQDVALRCDPISGHVSLYWYRQALGQGPEFLTYFNYEAQQDKSGLPNDRFSAERPEGSISTLTIQRTEQRDSAMYRCASSLGVEGGSEQYFGPGTRLTVT.

The V gene is TRBV28, the J gene TRBJ1-1; no reliable D call. Trimming shortened V by 7 bases and J by 7 bases, and 13 bases separated the two germline ends. The V gene's germline CDR1 is MDHEN and CDR2 SYDVKM. The length of the CDR3 is 12 residues. The CDR3 DNA reads TGTGCCAGCACTTCCTACGGACTTGAAGCTTTCTTT. Its protein is CASTSYGLEAFF.